This passage covers 21 T cell receptor beta chains from one sample sequenced in a study of OX40 agonist ivuxolimab in advanced cancers. Profiled with immunoSEQ multiplex PCR; TCRdb holds only in-frame clones, not every one. The repertoire includes more than 50,000 clones, more than 75% of them detected once, and about 5.6% sits in the top ten. The starting material was CD4+ or CD8+ T cells sorted from blood, obtained in a trial of the OX40 agonist ivuxolimab. The receptors derive from an adult with an advanced solid tumor such as melanoma, head and neck, liver or kidney cancer.

This clone was seen a handful of times. V and J are TRBV10-2 and TRBJ1-3, with D uncertain. The CDR3 contains 15 residues. V was shortened by 0 bases and J by 5 bases, with 11 bases between the two germline ends. CDR1 and CDR2 from the germline V gene are WSHSY and SAAADI. CDR3 protein: CASSESTGNRNTIYF. In nucleotides, the CDR3 is TGCGCCAGCAGTGAGTCGACCGGGAATCGAAACACCATATATTTT.

The V call is TRBV5-1, the J call TRBJ2-3, with TRBD2 matching over 8 bases. From germline, CDR1 is SGHRS and CDR2 YFSETQ. The CDR3 is 17 residues long. V was pared by 4 bases and J by 2 bases, with 12 bases of the junction left unmatched. The CDR3 DNA reads TGCGCCAGCAGCCCCCGCAGCACTAGCGGTAACACAGATACGCAGTATTTT. Translating it yields CASSPRSTSGNTDTQYF. The full variable domain, rest sourced from reference TRBV5-1 and TRBJ2-3, is KAGVTQTPRYLIKTRGQQVTLSCSPISGHRSVSWYQQTPGQGLQFLFEYFSETQRNKGNFPGRFSGRQFSNSRSEMNVSTLELGDSALYLCASSPRSTSGNTDTQYFGPGTRLTVL.

This chain uses TRBV5-1 with TRBJ2-3; D is unresolved. Between the trimmed V and J ends, which lost 7 bases and 0 bases, there was a span of 15 bases. From germline, CDR1 is SGHRS and CDR2 YFSETQ. This CDR3 region has 15 residues. The CDR3 protein is CASRQTSTSTDTQYF. The CDR3 DNA is TGCGCCAGCCGCCAAACAAGTACTAGCACAGATACGCAGTATTTT. Looking up the rest from reference TRBV5-1 and TRBJ2-3 gives the full variable domain: KAGVTQTPRYLIKTRGQQVTLSCSPISGHRSVSWYQQTPGQGLQFLFEYFSETQRNKGNFPGRFSGRQFSNSRSEMNVSTLELGDSALYLCASRQTSTSTDTQYFGPGTRLTVL.

This sequence joins TRBV19 and TRBJ1-1; D gene uncertain. This CDR3 comprises 16 residues. The V end lost 0 bases, the J end lost 3 bases, and 14 bases lay between the germline ends. From germline, CDR1 is LNHDA and CDR2 SQIVND (reference sequence). This chain's CDR3 is CASSIDYLRMDTEAFF. As DNA, the CDR3 is TGTGCCAGTAGTATAGATTACCTACGGATGGACACTGAAGCTTTCTTT.

The CDR3: CASISYEQYF. Here the CDR3 DNA reads TGTGCCAGCATCAGCTACGAGCAGTACTTC. J is TRBJ2-7 and V is TRBV6-1; no clear D gene. The CDR3 runs 10 residues. V dropped 7 bases and J dropped 3 bases, with 4 bases sitting between them. Germline V gene data show CDR1 as MNHNS and CDR2 as SASEGT.

This clone has only one observation. This chain uses TRBV7-2 with TRBJ2-7; no clear D. Trimming stripped 10 bases from V and 1 base from J, with 20 bases between. There are 15 residues in the CDR3. The germline V gene has CDR1 SGHTA and CDR2 FQGNSA. The CDR3 loop is CATQLTGFGSYEQYF. CDR3 DNA sequence: TGTGCCACCCAATTGACCGGGTTTGGGTCCTACGAGCAGTACTTC.

The genes are TRBV6-6 and TRBJ1-4; possibly TRBD1 for D (6 bases). The CDR3 has 15 amino acids. In germline, CDR1 is MNHNY, CDR2 SVGAGI (reference sequence). Trimming shortened V by 6 bases and J by 7 bases, and 18 bases separated the two germline ends. Here the CDR3 reads CASRNSGAEIEKLFF. The DNA of the CDR3 is TGTGCCAGCAGAAACTCGGGGGCTGAGATTGAAAAACTGTTTTTT.

This clone was recorded once. The chain combines TRBV10-3 with TRBJ2-1, with no clear D. Germline CDR1 reads ENHRY; CDR2 reads SYGVKD. The V end was cut by 10 bases, the J end by 0 bases, with 16 bases between. The CDR3 consists of 15 residues. DNA for the CDR3: TGTGCCACTCTGATGACCGAAAGCTCCTACAATGAGCAGTTCTTC. Its translation is CATLMTESSYNEQFF.

This chain links TRBV4-3 with TRBJ1-2; D is perhaps TRBD1 (6 bases). The V gene's germline CDR1 is LGHNA and CDR2 YSLEER. The V and J ends lost 3 bases and 3 bases respectively, with 17 bases between them. This CDR3 comprises 16 residues. The CDR3 loop reads CASSQGFGRGDYGYTF. The CDR3 bases are TGCGCCAGCAGCCAGGGATTCGGCAGGGGAGACTATGGCTACACCTTC.

This chain links TRBV2 with TRBJ1-4; TRBD1 matches 8 bases. Trimming took 1 base from V and 8 from J; bases not matched to a gene: 6. This CDR3 has 15 residues. CDR1 SNHLY and CDR2 FYNNEI come from the germline V gene. The CDR3 spells CASSEETGGYEKLFF. The CDR3 coding sequence is TGTGCCAGCAGTGAAGAAACAGGGGGGTACGAAAAACTGTTTTTT.

This clone was seen once. This chain links TRBV6-5 with TRBJ1-1; a weak D match, TRBD1 (5 bases). The CDR3 is 12 amino acids. V lost 6 bases to trimming and J lost 5 bases, with 10 bases between them. The germline CDR1 and CDR2 sequences are MNHEY and SVGAGI. CDR3 loop: CASRGRTTEAFF. For the CDR3, the DNA is TGTGCCAGCAGGGGACGGACGACTGAAGCTTTCTTT.

This chain uses TRBV5-4 with TRBJ1-1; D unclear. Germline V gene data show CDR1 as SGHNT and CDR2 as YYREEE (reference sequence). The CDR3 runs 15 residues. The ends were cut back, 0 bases at V and 4 bases at J, with 13 bases in the middle. CDR3 DNA: TGTGCCAGCAGCTTGGACAGTTCCCCTACCACTGAAGCTTTCTTT. Translation gives CASSLDSSPTTEAFF.

This sequence joins TRBV7-3 and TRBJ2-2; tentatively, D is TRBD1 (6 bases). Trimming removed 0 bases at V and 6 bases at J, with 17 bases between. Germline V gene lookup returns CDR1 SGHTA and CDR2 FQGTGA. The CDR3 contains 17 residues. The CDR3 DNA is TGTGCCAGCAGCTTAACAAAATCCGGGACAAGTCCCGGGGAGCTGTTTTTT. Translated, it gives CASSLTKSGTSPGELFF.

This chain links TRBV11-3 with TRBJ2-3, with 10 bases aligning to TRBD2. This CDR3 has 18 residues. Germline V lookup: CDR1 SGHNT, CDR2 YENEEA. With 0 bases clipped from V and 4 bases from J, the junction kept 10 bases outside the gene matches. The CDR3 loop is CASSLETSGNVGSDTQYF. The CDR3 DNA reads TGTGCCAGCAGCTTAGAAACTAGCGGGAATGTTGGGTCAGATACGCAGTATTTT.

This clone was counted between two and nine times. CDR3 amino acids: CASSEAYRAYNYGYTF. Written as DNA, the CDR3 is TGTGCCAGCAGTGAAGCTTACAGGGCCTATAACTATGGCTACACCTTC. The chain joins TRBV6-1 to TRBJ1-2; TRBD1 might be the D (6 bases). The CDR3 runs to 16 residues. V was clipped by 0 bases and J by 1 base, with 12 bases between them. Germline lookup yields CDR1 MNHNS and CDR2 SASEGT.

The chain carries TRBV19 and TRBJ1-5; D is unresolved. V lost 7 bases to trimming and J lost 5 bases, with 15 bases between them. The CDR3 is 14 amino acids. In germline, CDR1 is LNHDA, CDR2 SQIVND (reference sequence). CDR3 residues: CASNERPTHQPQHF. CDR3 coding DNA: TGTGCCAGTAACGAGCGACCTACTCATCAGCCCCAGCATTTT.

The V call is TRBV6-1, the J call TRBJ1-1; tentatively, D is TRBD1 (5 bases). Trimming removed 5 bases at V and 11 bases at J, with 18 bases between. Germline CDR1 reads MNHNS; CDR2 reads SASEGT. This CDR3 contains 13 residues. In DNA, the CDR3 is TGTGCCAGCAGTCCCCAGGGCCTTTTTGACGCTTTCTTT. Amino acids: CASSPQGLFDAFF.

The rearrangement joins TRBV19 to TRBJ2-6; the D gene is possibly TRBD1 (6 bases). Germline CDR1 LNHDA, CDR2 SQIVND (reference sequence). V lost 5 bases, J lost 4 bases, and 15 bases lay in between. There are 16 residues in the CDR3. As DNA, the CDR3 is TGTGCCAGTAGTCCGAACAGGGTAGAAGGGGCCAACGTCCTGACTTTC. Translation gives CASSPNRVEGANVLTF. Filled out from reference TRBV19 and TRBJ2-6, the complete variable domain reads DGGITQSPKYLFRKEGQNVTLSCEQNLNHDAMYWYRQDPGQGLRLIYYSQIVNDFQKGDIAEGYSVSREKKESFPLTVTSAQKNPTAFYLCASSPNRVEGANVLTFGAGSRLTVL.

V is TRBV7-8 and J is TRBJ2-7; D gene unclear. The CDR3 sequence is 15 residues long. Trimming took 5 bases from V and 0 from J, leaving 14 bases between them. Germline V lookup: CDR1 SGHVS, CDR2 FQNEAQ. The DNA of the CDR3 is TGTGCCAGCAGCCAAACCAGGACGGTCTCCTACGAGCAGTACTTC. It yields the protein CASSQTRTVSYEQYF.

V and J are TRBV6-1 and TRBJ2-1; D might be TRBD1 or TRBD2, each matching 5 bases. Germline CDR1 is MNHNS and CDR2 is SASEGT. This CDR3 comprises 17 residues. V was clipped by 1 base and J by 3 bases, with 16 bases between them. The DNA for the CDR3 is TGTGCCAGCAGTGAAGACAGGACCAGCGGAGTCTACAATGAGCAGTTCTTC. This gives the protein CASSEDRTSGVYNEQFF.

This clone was seen only a few times. The limits of the CDR3 on the DNA are not certain, so only TCRdb's listed CDR3 is given. The chain combines TRBV16 with TRBJ1-1. Germline CDR1 reads KGHSY; CDR2 reads FQNENV. The CDR3 extends over 16 residues, inclusive of both ends. CDR3 amino acids: CASSQSVLGGATEAFF.